Below are 2 T cell receptor beta chains sequenced from a single sample in a study of circulating CD8 cells and anti-PD-1 response in melanoma. From live CD3+CD8+TCRalphabeta+ cells, four PD-1 and/or TIGIT subsets were sorted. Each library started from around 14 ng of total RNA using the QIAseq Immune Repertoire TCR panel. TCRdb passed the reads through MiXCR, listing each CDR3 protein once. The table shows about 650 distinct CDR3 sequences, with about 10% occurring only once. The sample was CD8+ T cells from PBMCs, taken at baseline or after one month of anti-PD-1 therapy (not recorded which). The receptor set was obtained from a human donor with melanoma.

By sample share, this clonotype is large. This chain joins TRBV24-1 and TRBJ1-5, with D possibly TRBD1 on 6 matching bases. From germline, CDR1 is KGHDR and CDR2 SFDVKD. This CDR3 has 16 residues. With 4 bases removed from V and 7 bases from J, the gap between germline ends came to 19 bases. CDR3 in amino acids: CATSDIGQPGKQPQHF. The DNA of the CDR3 is TGTGCCACCAGTGACATCGGACAGCCCGGAAAACAGCCCCAGCATTTT.

Within the sample, this clonotype is medium-sized. The gene calls are TRBV19 and TRBJ2-7; 8 positions match TRBD1. Germline lookup yields CDR1 LNHDA and CDR2 SQIVND (reference sequence). The CDR3 has 15 residues. The junction had 3 bases not matched to a gene; V was cut back by 0 bases and J by 2 bases. The CDR3 nucleotides read TGTGCCAGTAGTATAGATGGGACAGGCCCCTACGAGCAGTACTTC. As protein: CASSIDGTGPYEQYF.